The 8 T cell receptor beta chains below were found in one sample sequenced in a study of cytomegalovirus exposure and HLA in healthy donors. It was with 60 Vbeta and 13 Jbeta primers that the PCR ran. Sequencing used immunoSEQ multiplex PCR; TCRdb keeps in-frame clones, though not all of them. The repertoire holds over 150,000 clones, with about three quarters as singletons. The sample was PBMCs. The receptors originated from a woman in her 40s in good health and CMV-seronegative.

CDR3 in DNA: TGTGCCATCAGTGAGTCAGAGGAGGGAGCTTTCTTT. Amino acids: CAISESEEGAFF. The chain joins TRBV10-3 to TRBJ1-1, with D unresolved. The CDR3 sequence is 12 residues long. The V and J ends lost 0 bases and 10 bases respectively, with 9 bases between them. Per the germline V gene, CDR1 is ENHRY and CDR2 is SYGVKD.

The chain carries TRBV30 and TRBJ2-7, with D maybe TRBD2 (5 bases). The CDR3 sequence is 13 residues long. Trimming removed 8 bases at V and 6 bases at J, with 20 bases between. CDR1 GTSNPN and CDR2 SVGIG come from the germline V gene (reference sequence). In DNA, the CDR3 is TGTGCCACCGCGGAGGAGATTTTCGGCGAGCAGTACTTC. It encodes CATAEEIFGEQYF.

The sample holds one count of this clone. The chain has TRBV5-1 and TRBJ2-3; 8 positions agree with TRBD1. CDR1 is SGHRS and CDR2 is YFSETQ in the germline V gene. The junction had 7 bases not matched to a gene; V was cut back by 2 bases and J by 2 bases. This CDR3 spans 16 amino acids. The CDR3 sequence: CASSFGQGTATDTQYF. As DNA, the CDR3 is TGCGCCAGCAGCTTCGGACAGGGAACGGCCACAGATACGCAGTATTTT.

V and J are TRBV28 and TRBJ1-2; D might be TRBD1 (5 bases). Trimming stripped 2 bases from V and 0 bases from J, with 7 bases between. The V gene's germline CDR1 is MDHEN and CDR2 SYDVKM. CDR3 length: 14 residues. The CDR3 is CASSLNRPNYGYTF. CDR3 in DNA: TGTGCCAGCAGTTTAAACAGGCCTAACTATGGCTACACCTTC.

The rearrangement uses TRBV2 and TRBJ1-5; no clear D gene. Germline V gene data show CDR1 as SNHLY and CDR2 as FYNNEI. CDR3 size: 13 residues. V lost 3 bases and J 4 bases, leaving 7 bases between the germline ends. The CDR3 loop is CASSDGPNQPQHF. The CDR3 DNA reads as TGTGCCAGCAGTGATGGGCCTAATCAGCCCCAGCATTTT. The full variable domain, completed using reference TRBV2 and TRBJ1-5, is EPEVTQTPSHQVTQMGQEVILRCVPISNHLYFYWYRQILGQKVEFLVSFYNNEISEKSEIFDDQFSVERPDGSNFTLKIRSTKLEDSAMYFCASSDGPNQPQHFGDGTRLSIL.

The rearrangement links TRBV27 to TRBJ2-7; D is perhaps TRBD2 (6 bases). This CDR3 spans 14 amino acids. Trimming cost V 6 bases and J 7 bases, with 19 bases left between them. Per germline, CDR1 MNHEY and CDR2 SMNVEV (reference sequence). CDR3 sequence (DNA): TGTGCCAGCAGCCTCGGGACTCCTGGGTCGGAGCAGTACTTC. Its translation is CASSLGTPGSEQYF.

The chain links TRBV7-9 to TRBJ1-1; weak D call: TRBD1 (5 bases). Trimming took 1 base from V and 12 from J, leaving 15 bases between them. This CDR3 spans 13 amino acids. CDR1 is SEHNR, CDR2 FQNEAQ, per germline (reference sequence). CDR3 DNA sequence: TGTGCCAGCAGCTTAGAGTTGGTAGGGGAATCTTTCTTT. It specifies CASSLELVGESFF.

This chain uses TRBV5-1 with TRBJ1-1; a weak D match, TRBD1 (5 bases). The germline gives CDR1 SGHRS, CDR2 YFSETQ. Trimming cost V 0 bases and J 1 base, with 13 bases left between them. This CDR3 is built from 16 residues. CDR3 sequence: CASSLALQEGNTEAFF. The CDR3 DNA follows: TGCGCCAGCAGCTTGGCCCTACAGGAGGGGAACACTGAAGCTTTCTTT. Full variable domain (outside the CDR3, taken from reference TRBV5-1 and TRBJ1-1): KAGVTQTPRYLIKTRGQQVTLSCSPISGHRSVSWYQQTPGQGLQFLFEYFSETQRNKGNFPGRFSGRQFSNSRSEMNVSTLELGDSALYLCASSLALQEGNTEAFFGQGTRLTVV.